This is a list of T cell receptor beta chains from one sample in a study of blood T cell repertoires in COVID-19. Profiled with immunoSEQ multiplex PCR; TCRdb holds only in-frame clones, not every one. This table holds around 150,000 clones, roughly 87% found once. Sequenced: peripheral blood. These receptors all stem from a woman in her fifties or sixties with active or convalescent COVID-19. CDR3s include the opening cysteine and the closing phenylalanine or tryptophan. Each record gives: J gene, clone size, V gene, D gene, CDR3 protein, CDR3 DNA. A D gene is named only where the DNA matches it firmly. Only part of the rows carry a size: once, few, many, or a class if the clone is expanded.

TRBJ1-2 - TRBV6-5 - CASSYSADYGYTF TGTGCCAGCAGTTACTCGGCAGACTATGGCTACACCTTC
TRBJ2-1 once TRBV10-1 - CASSAEVYNEQFF TGCGCCAGCAGTGCAGAGGTATACAATGAGCAGTTCTTC
TRBJ2-1 - TRBV5-5 - CASSLGRGDEQFF TGTGCCAGCAGCTTGGGCAGGGGGGATGAGCAGTTCTTC
TRBJ1-3 - TRBV5-1 - CASSLNTGTLGNTIYF TGCGCCAGCAGTCTTAACACCGGGACACTAGGAAACACCATATATTTT
TRBJ2-2 - TRBV29-1 TRBD1 CSVAGTVAGELFF TGCAGCGTCGCCGGGACAGTGGCCGGGGAGCTGTTTTTT
TRBJ1-1 - TRBV4-3 - CASSQLQGNTEAFF TGCGCCAGCAGCCAGTTACAGGGTAACACTGAAGCTTTCTTT
TRBJ2-3 - TRBV4-3 TRBD1 CASSQTDRGGTDTQYF TGCGCCAGCAGCCAGACGGACAGGGGGGGTACAGATACGCAGTATTTT
TRBJ2-3 - TRBV2 TRBD2 CASSRTTSADTQYF TGTGCCAGCAGTAGGACGACTAGCGCAGATACGCAGTATTTT
TRBJ1-2 - TRBV5-8 - CASSLDSGGVGGYTF TGTGCCAGCAGCTTGGATTCGGGGGGCGTAGGTGGCTACACCTTC
TRBJ2-5 - TRBV19 TRBD2 CASSRRGGFGQETQYF TGTGCCAGTAGTCGGCGGGGGGGCTTCGGACAAGAGACCCAGTACTTC
TRBJ1-5 few TRBV19 - CASTSEGVYQPQHF TGTGCCAGTACCTCCGAAGGGGTATACCAGCCCCAGCATTTT
TRBJ2-4 - TRBV5-4 TRBD1 CASSLSPGGQNIQYF TGTGCCAGCAGCTTGTCCCCAGGGGGCCAAAACATTCAGTACTTC
TRBJ1-1 once TRBV6-5 - CASRIQGEVNTEAFF TGTGCCAGCAGGATACAGGGAGAAGTGAACACTGAAGCTTTCTTT
TRBJ1-4 - TRBV27 TRBD1 CASRRTGVNEKLFF TGTGCCAGCCGAAGGACAGGGGTTAATGAAAAACTGTTTTTT
TRBJ1-2 - TRBV4-3 - CASSQERGLYGYTF TGCGCCAGCAGCCAAGAAAGGGGACTCTATGGCTACACCTTC
TRBJ2-7 few TRBV7-8 TRBD1 CASSLNRDRGYEQYF TGTGCCAGCAGCTTAAACCGGGACAGGGGCTACGAGCAGTACTTC
TRBJ2-1 - TRBV7-6 TRBD2 CASSLSGIYNEQFF TGTGCCAGCAGCCTAAGCGGGATCTACAATGAGCAGTTCTTC
TRBJ2-5 - TRBV7-2 TRBD2 CASSPAVTSGGAETQYF TGTGCCAGCAGCCCGGCTGTGACTAGCGGGGGGGCGGAGACCCAGTACTTC
TRBJ2-5 - TRBV3-1/TRBV3-2 - CASSQDTGYWGSQYF TGTGCCAGCAGCCAAGACACAGGATACTGGGGATCCCAGTACTTC
TRBJ1-2 - TRBV12-3/TRBV12-4 TRBD1 CASRGQVRRYTF TGTGCCAGCAGGGGACAGGTTAGACGCTACACCTTC
TRBJ2-5 - TRBV21-1 - CASSKPGTLDTHYVTQYF TGTGCCAGCAGCAAACCAGGGACTCTCGACACCCACTACGTGACCCAGTACTTC
TRBJ2-5 - TRBV7-8 - CASSRHTSWGETQYF TGTGCCAGCAGCCGACACACTAGCTGGGGGGAGACCCAGTACTTC
TRBJ2-2 - TRBV7-8 TRBD2 CAGQLAENTGELFF TGTGCCGGTCAACTAGCGGAGAACACCGGGGAGCTGTTTTTT
TRBJ1-3 once TRBV5-8 - CASSLSYSGNTIYF TGTGCCAGCAGCTTGTCCTACTCTGGAAACACCATATATTTT
TRBJ1-2 - TRBV20-1 - CSARTDYGYTF TGCAGTGCTAGAACTGACTATGGCTACACCTTC
TRBJ2-4 once TRBV10-2 - CASSTGSDIQYF TGCGCCAGCAGTACGGGATCGGACATTCAGTACTTC
TRBJ1-4 - TRBV4-3 TRBD1 CASSQGTGSQGNEKLFF TGCGCCAGCAGCCAAGGGACAGGGTCCCAGGGTAATGAAAAACTGTTTTTT
TRBJ2-3 - TRBV7-8 TRBD2 CASSSNPTSGTDTDTQYF TGTGCCAGCAGCTCCAATCCGACTAGCGGGACCGACACAGATACGCAGTATTTT